This TCR beta chain was profiled in a study of blood T cell repertoires in COVID-19. The wider study: The United States, Italy and Spain supplied acute and convalescent COVID-19 samples. PBMCs, B-cell-depleted T cells, or T cells provided the cDNA or gDNA that made up the material.

The CDR3 has 16 residues. Germline CDR1 and CDR2: SGHTA and FQGTGA. V was clipped by 5 bases and J by 0 bases; unmatched bases: 4. Source study methods: Nucleated cell counts were estimated from reference gene primer amplification. TCRdb's copy holds only in-frame clones and misses some; the assay was immunoSEQ multiplex PCR. That table gives V, J and clone size, and the DNA gave D and trimming. The table shows about 81,000 clones, with 82% occurring only once. The sequenced sample was peripheral blood. This TCR was sampled from a human donor in a cohort sampled during active COVID-19. This chain uses TRBV7-3 with TRBJ2-3; 11 nucleotides line up with TRBD1. For the CDR3, the DNA is TGTGCCAGCAGCCCAGGACAGGGGGCGAGCACAGATACGCAGTATTTT. The encoded protein is CASSPGQGASTDTQYF.